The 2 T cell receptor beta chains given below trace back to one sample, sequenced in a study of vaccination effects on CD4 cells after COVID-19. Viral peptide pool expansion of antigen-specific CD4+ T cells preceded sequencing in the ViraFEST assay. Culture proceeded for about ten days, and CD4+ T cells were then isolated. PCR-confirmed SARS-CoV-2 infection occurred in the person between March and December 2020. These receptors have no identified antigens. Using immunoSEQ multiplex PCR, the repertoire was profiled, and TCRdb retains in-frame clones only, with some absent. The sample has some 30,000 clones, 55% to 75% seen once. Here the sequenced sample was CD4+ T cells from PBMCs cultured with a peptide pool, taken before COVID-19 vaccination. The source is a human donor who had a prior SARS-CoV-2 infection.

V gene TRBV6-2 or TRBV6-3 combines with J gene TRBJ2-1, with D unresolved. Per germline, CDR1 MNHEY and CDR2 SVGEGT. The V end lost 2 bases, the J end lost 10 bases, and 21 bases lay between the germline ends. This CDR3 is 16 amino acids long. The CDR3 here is CASSYLTPIPTGEQFF. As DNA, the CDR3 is TGTGCCAGCAGTTACCTAACCCCGATTCCGACGGGCGAGCAGTTCTTC.

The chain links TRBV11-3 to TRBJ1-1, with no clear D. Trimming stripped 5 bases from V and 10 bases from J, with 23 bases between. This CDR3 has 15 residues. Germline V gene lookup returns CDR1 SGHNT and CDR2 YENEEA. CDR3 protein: CASSPIGGEGGGAFF. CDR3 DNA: TGTGCCAGCAGCCCGATAGGCGGCGAGGGAGGAGGAGCTTTCTTT.